The clone carrying this TCR beta chain occurred many times. The antigen remains undetermined. This sample is part of a study of T cell repertoires in cytomegalovirus infection. General study points: Cumulative frequency of public TCR beta families picked out carriers of CMV plus the relevant HLA.

MiXCR was run by TCRdb on the reads, yielding one entry per CDR3 protein. The sample includes some 450,000 distinct CDR3 sequences, under 40% of them seen just once. Looked up from germline, CDR1 is SGHVS and CDR2 is FQNEAQ. Trimming shortened V by 6 bases and J by 4 bases, and 9 bases separated the two germline ends. The CDR3 totals 12 residues. Sequences were obtained from PBMCs. The clonotype comes from a human donor in good health (CMV status not recorded). Some clones in this sample may be carry-over from other donors' samples. J is TRBJ1-1 and V is TRBV7-8; D unclear. CDR3 sequence reads: CASRGRSTEAFF. The CDR3 DNA is TGTGCCAGCAGAGGCAGAAGCACTGAAGCTTTCTTT.